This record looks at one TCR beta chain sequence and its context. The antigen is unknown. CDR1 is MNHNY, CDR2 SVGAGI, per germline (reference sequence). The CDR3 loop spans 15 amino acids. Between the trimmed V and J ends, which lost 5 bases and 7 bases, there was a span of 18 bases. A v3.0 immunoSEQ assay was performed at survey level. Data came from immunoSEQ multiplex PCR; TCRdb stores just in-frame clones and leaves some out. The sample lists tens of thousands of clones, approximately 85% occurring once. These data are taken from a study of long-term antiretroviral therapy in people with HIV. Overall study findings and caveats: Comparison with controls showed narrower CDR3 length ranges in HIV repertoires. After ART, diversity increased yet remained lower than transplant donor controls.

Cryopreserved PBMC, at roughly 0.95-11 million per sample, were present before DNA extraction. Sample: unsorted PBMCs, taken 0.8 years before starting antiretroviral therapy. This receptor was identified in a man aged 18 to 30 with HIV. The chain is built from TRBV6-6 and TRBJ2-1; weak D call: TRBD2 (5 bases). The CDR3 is CASSQNSDFLNEQFF. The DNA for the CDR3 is TGTGCCAGCAGTCAAAATTCGGACTTTTTAAATGAGCAGTTCTTC.